The 24 T cell receptor beta chains below come from one sample, sequenced in a study of CD8+ T cells in alopecia areata. RNA was extracted and reverse transcribed into cDNA as the sequencing template. Generated by immunoSEQ multiplex PCR, the TCRdb table keeps only in-frame clones and is missing some. The sample lists more than 85,000 clones, roughly two fifths occurring once. What was sequenced was CD4+ T cells sorted from blood. Every receptor here comes from a human donor with alopecia areata.

This clone occurred a few times. The chain combines TRBV29-1 with TRBJ2-7, with D perhaps matching TRBD1 (5 bases). V lost 4 bases and J 7 bases, leaving 17 bases between the germline ends. The germline V gene has CDR1 SQVTM and CDR2 ANQGSEA. The CDR3 sequence is 13 residues long. The CDR3 sequence: CSVALTAKGEQYF. The CDR3 bases are TGCAGCGTTGCATTGACAGCCAAAGGGGAGCAGTACTTC.

The V call is TRBV29-1, the J call TRBJ2-2; TRBD2 is a possible D gene (5 bases). The CDR3 length is 13 residues. CDR1 is SQVTM, CDR2 ANQGSEA, per germline. Deletions cut 2 bases from V and 6 bases from J, with 10 bases between. CDR3 DNA sequence: TGCAGCGTTGAACGGACTGCGGCCGGGGAGCTGTTTTTT. Its protein is CSVERTAAGELFF.

Only a few counts were recorded for this clone. In nucleotides, the CDR3 is TGTGCCAGCAGTTTGTCCAGGGGGCCGCAAGGGGGCATTCAGTACTTC. Its translation is CASSLSRGPQGGIQYF. The rearrangement uses TRBV28 and TRBJ2-4, with 8 bases aligning to TRBD1. The CDR3 has 16 amino acids. Germline V gives CDR1 MDHEN, CDR2 SYDVKM. V dropped 3 bases and J dropped 9; count of bases not matched to a gene: 13.

This clone was detected a few times. J is TRBJ2-3 and V is TRBV18, with 12 bases that match TRBD2. V dropped 6 bases and J dropped 2; count of bases not matched to a gene: 6. The CDR3 sequence is 16 residues long. The germline gives CDR1 KGHSH, CDR2 LQKENI. CDR3 in DNA: TGTGCCAGCTCCCAAACTAGCGGGAGGACCACAGATACGCAGTATTTT. Translated: CASSQTSGRTTDTQYF.

The chain carries TRBV7-2 and TRBJ2-1; the D call may be TRBD1 or TRBD2 (6 bases each). Germline V gene sequence: CDR1 SGHTA, CDR2 FQGNSA. The ends were cut back, 6 bases at V and 6 bases at J, with 15 bases in the middle. CDR3 size: 14 residues. The CDR3 region is CASSRGLGLNEQFF. Here the CDR3 DNA reads TGTGCCAGCAGTCGGGGGCTCGGACTCAATGAGCAGTTCTTC.

This sequence joins TRBV11-2 and TRBJ1-1; D not certain. CDR1 is SGHAT, CDR2 FQNNGV, per germline. Trimming took 7 bases from V and 4 from J, leaving 13 bases between them. This CDR3 spans 13 amino acids. The chain's CDR3 is CASTWEPSTEAFF. The CDR3 nucleotides are TGTGCCAGCACCTGGGAGCCGTCCACTGAAGCTTTCTTT.

The chain recombines TRBV23-1 with TRBJ2-3; D gene ambiguous. TRBV23-1 is treated as an ORF (open reading frame) with a function not yet certain. V was clipped by 3 bases and J by 0 bases, with 16 bases between them. This CDR3 has 17 amino acids. The CDR3 loop reads CASSHDPSSLSTDTQYF. The CDR3 DNA is TGCGCCAGCAGTCACGATCCCAGCTCCCTTAGCACAGATACGCAGTATTTT.

The rearrangement links TRBV30 to TRBJ2-7; D is uncertain. Germline V gene sequence: CDR1 GTSNPN, CDR2 SVGIG (reference sequence). The V gene lost 0 bases and the J gene lost 9 bases, with 9 bases spanning the gap. There are 11 residues in the CDR3. The CDR3 DNA reads TGTGCCTGGAGTGTGGGGATGGCGCAGTACTTC. Translated: CAWSVGMAQYF.

This clone was seen more than once but under ten times. This sequence joins TRBV6-5 and TRBJ1-2; D unresolved. CDR3 length equals 13 residues. From germline, CDR1 is MNHEY and CDR2 SVGAGI. Trimming left V 6 bases short and J 0 bases short, with 8 bases between. The CDR3 coding sequence is TGTGCCAGCAGGGTGGATCCTAACTATGGCTACACCTTC. It codes for CASRVDPNYGYTF.

The chain has TRBV28 and TRBJ2-4, with D perhaps matching TRBD2 (5 bases). Trimming stripped 2 bases from V and 9 bases from J, with 14 bases between. Per the germline V gene, CDR1 is MDHEN and CDR2 is SYDVKM. The CDR3 covers 14 residues. In DNA form, the CDR3 reads TGTGCCAGCAGTTTAACCCCCCCCGCGGGCATTCAGTACTTC. Its translation is CASSLTPPAGIQYF.

The chain is built from TRBV28 and TRBJ2-2; D unresolved. The germline CDR1 and CDR2 sequences are MDHEN and SYDVKM. There are 11 residues in the CDR3. V was cut by 6 bases and J by 3 bases, with 2 bases left in between. CDR3 coding DNA: TGTGCCAGCAGGCACACCGGGGAGCTGTTTTTT. Translation: CASRHTGELFF.

The chain joins TRBV29-1 to TRBJ1-1; TRBD1 matches 8 bases. Germline V gives CDR1 SQVTM, CDR2 ANQGSEA. The junction had 12 bases not matched to a gene; V was cut back by 7 bases and J by 5 bases. CDR3 size: 14 residues. Here the CDR3 DNA reads TGCAGCGCGGGGAAGGGGACAGGCGGTACTGAAGCTTTCTTT. Residues: CSAGKGTGGTEAFF.

The chain uses TRBV29-1 and TRBJ2-5; TRBD2 agrees at 8 bases. This CDR3 contains 12 residues. J was trimmed by 7 bases and V by 7 bases; bases with no gene match: 8. Germline values: CDR1 SQVTM, CDR2 ANQGSEA. CDR3 sequence (DNA): TGCAGCGCTGTAGCGGGACCCGGGACCCAGTACTTC. Protein product: CSAVAGPGTQYF.

The J gene is TRBJ2-3, the V gene TRBV7-9; 7 bases fit TRBD2. Losses at the gene ends were 3 bases for V and 3 bases for J; bases not matched to a gene: 6. The CDR3 spans 15 residues. Germline V gene sequence: CDR1 SEHNR, CDR2 FQNEAQ (reference sequence). The CDR3, as DNA: TGTGCCAGCAGCTTGGTGACGGGGGGAACAGATACGCAGTATTTT. Protein product: CASSLVTGGTDTQYF.

The chain has TRBV7-9 and TRBJ2-6; tentatively, D is TRBD1 (6 bases). Germline V CDR1 and CDR2: SEHNR, FQNEAQ (reference sequence). Trimming removed 5 bases from V and 0 bases from J, with 14 bases in between. The CDR3 runs to 17 residues. CDR3 sequence: CASSQAGAGSGANVLTF. CDR3 nucleotide sequence: TGTGCCAGCAGCCAGGCAGGGGCGGGCTCTGGGGCCAACGTCCTGACTTTC.

The chain joins TRBV29-1 to TRBJ1-2; TRBD1 is a possible D gene (5 bases). The CDR3 spans 12 residues. Germline V gives CDR1 SQVTM, CDR2 ANQGSEA. V lost 7 bases and J lost 4, with 13 bases in between. The CDR3 region is CSGGTRGYGYTF. The CDR3 nucleotides read TGCAGCGGCGGGACTCGGGGCTATGGCTACACCTTC. The full variable domain, in which reference TRBV29-1 and TRBJ1-2 provide the parts outside the CDR3, is SAVISQKPSRDICQRGTSLTIQCQVDSQVTMMFWYRQQPGQSLTLIATANQGSEATYESGFVIDKFPISRPNLTFSTLTVSNMSPEDSSIYLCSGGTRGYGYTFGSGTRLTVV.

This chain connects TRBV28 to TRBJ2-1, with D perhaps TRBD2 (5 bases). The CDR3 is made up of 14 amino acids. CDR1 and CDR2 (germline): MDHEN, SYDVKM. Trimming removed 3 bases from V and 7 bases from J, with 13 bases in between. CDR3 region: CASSFAAGVNEQFF. CDR3 nucleotide sequence: TGTGCCAGCAGTTTCGCCGCGGGTGTGAATGAGCAGTTCTTC.

This clone was seen a handful of times. The junction departs from the called germline gene at one end, perhaps through a read error. V is TRBV2 and J is TRBJ2-7; tentative D call: TRBD1 (6 bases). Germline V lookup: CDR1 SNHLY, CDR2 FYNNEI. The CDR3 length is 11 residues. CDR3 nucleotide sequence: TGTGCCAGCAGTGAAGTTAGGACAGAGTGGTTC. Translating gives CASSEVRTEWF.

The chain carries TRBV7-6 and TRBJ2-3; the D gene is possibly TRBD2 (6 bases). There are 14 residues in the CDR3. V was pared by 4 bases and J by 2 bases, with 10 bases between. Germline CDR1 is SGHVS and CDR2 is FNYEAQ. As DNA, the CDR3 is TGTGCCAGCAGCTCCCGGGAGCCCACAGATACGCAGTATTTT. As protein: CASSSREPTDTQYF.

The rearrangement uses TRBV29-1 and TRBJ1-1, with 8 bases matching TRBD1. The J segment lost 2 bases and the V segment lost 7 bases, leaving 3 bases of the junction unmatched. The CDR3 is 12 amino acids. Germline CDR1 is SQVTM and CDR2 is ANQGSEA. CDR3: CSATGGNTEAFF. DNA of the CDR3: TGCAGCGCTACAGGGGGTAACACTGAAGCTTTCTTT.

V usage is TRBV27 and J usage is TRBJ1-1; the D gene is possibly TRBD1 (5 bases). V was trimmed by 5 bases and J by 4 bases, leaving 17 bases between them. Germline CDR1 and CDR2: MNHEY and SMNVEV (reference sequence). The CDR3 covers 15 residues. The CDR3 region has the DNA TGTGCCAGCAGTCCCTCCGATCGGGGGATCACTGAAGCTTTCTTT. It yields the protein CASSPSDRGITEAFF.

The CDR3 sequence: CASSQGDSSLAKNIQYF. As DNA, the CDR3 is TGCGCCAGCAGCCAAGGGGACAGCTCGCTCGCCAAAAACATTCAGTACTTC. The chain employs TRBV4-1 and TRBJ2-4; 7 bases are a match to TRBD1. CDR3 length: 17 amino acids. The germline V gene has CDR1 MGHRA and CDR2 YSYEKL. Trimming cost V 1 base and J 1 base; bases outside gene matches: 7.

This chain connects TRBV30 to TRBJ2-5; perhaps TRBD2 as D (5 bases). Germline loops: CDR1 GTSNPN, CDR2 SVGIG (reference sequence). CDR3 length: 15 amino acids. Trimming pared 1 base from V and 5 bases from J, leaving 17 bases between. CDR3 residues: CAWSDDSAPRETQYF. The CDR3 bases are TGTGCCTGGAGTGATGATAGCGCCCCCCGGGAGACCCAGTACTTC.

This clone turned up a few times. The CDR3 sequence is CSVEDLGAGATEQFF. For the CDR3, the DNA is TGCAGCGTTGAAGATCTCGGTGCGGGGGCGACTGAGCAGTTCTTC. V usage is TRBV29-1 and J usage is TRBJ2-1; perhaps TRBD2 as D (7 bases). The germline V gene encodes CDR1 SQVTM and CDR2 ANQGSEA. Trimming removed 0 bases from V and 9 bases from J, with 18 bases in between. The CDR3 totals 15 residues.